What follows are 26 T cell receptor beta chains derived from one specimen sequenced in a study of Ad26.COV2.S vaccination and SARS-CoV-2 variants. The table came from immunoSEQ multiplex PCR; TCRdb's copy has only in-frame clones and leaves some out. The repertoire has 510,000 or so clones, around 88% of them found once; the top ten carry about 13%. The treatment: about 20 received Ad26.COV2.S at low or high dose, single or two shots; several received placebo; per-sample allocation not given. Sample collection was performed on day 63 after the first vaccine or placebo injection. Source: peripheral blood, taken in a trial of Ad26.COV2.S vaccine versus placebo. All receptors come from a person aged 18-65 years who received the Ad26.COV2.S COVID-19 vaccine or a placebo.

The chain joins TRBV7-9 to TRBJ1-6, with D possibly matching TRBD1 (6 bases). V was shortened by 5 bases and J by 9 bases, with 11 bases between the two germline ends. Germline loops: CDR1 SEHNR, CDR2 FQNEAQ (reference sequence). The length of the CDR3 is 13 residues. CDR3 DNA: TGTGCCAGCAGCGAAAGGACAGCTTCACCCCTCCACTTT. Protein product: CASSERTASPLHF.

The rearrangement joins TRBV6-5 to TRBJ2-5; D perhaps matches TRBD2 (7 bases). The CDR3 spans 16 residues. V was trimmed by 2 bases and J by 2 bases, leaving 15 bases between them. From germline, CDR1 is MNHEY and CDR2 SVGAGI. In DNA, the CDR3 is TGTGCCAGCAGTTACAGGGGGGGGTCGTCACAAGAGACCCAGTACTTC. The encoded protein is CASSYRGGSSQETQYF.

This chain uses TRBV27 with TRBJ2-1, with 7 bases identical to TRBD2. This CDR3 has 17 residues. Germline CDR1 MNHEY, CDR2 SMNVEV (reference sequence). The V and J ends lost 2 bases and 1 base, in that order; junction bases with no gene match: 8. CDR3 in DNA: TGTGCCAGCAGTTTAATGCGCGGGGAGGGATCCTACAATGAGCAGTTCTTC. Residues: CASSLMRGEGSYNEQFF.

V and J are TRBV28 and TRBJ1-1; tentative D call: TRBD1 (6 bases). This CDR3 has 14 amino acids. Deletions cut 8 bases from V and 1 base from J, with 14 bases between. Germline loops: CDR1 MDHEN, CDR2 SYDVKM. The CDR3 coding sequence is TGTGCCAGCGAATCCGGGACACAGAACACTGAAGCTTTCTTT. It codes for CASESGTQNTEAFF.

Note on this clone: A read error may account for a junction end that differs from germline. The chain links TRBV9 to TRBJ2-7, with 7 bases aligning to TRBD2. This CDR3 comprises 12 residues. CDR1 SGDLS and CDR2 YYNGEE come from the germline V gene. CDR3 sequence (DNA): TGTGCCAGCAGCGGCTTGGCGGGGGAGCTGTACTTC. It codes for CASSGLAGELYF.

The V and J genes are TRBV29-1 and TRBJ2-7; 7 nucleotides agree with TRBD2. In germline, CDR1 is SQVTM, CDR2 ANQGSEA. The V gene end was trimmed by 3 bases and the J gene end by 5 bases; junction bases not matched to a gene: 13. The CDR3 runs to 15 residues. The CDR3 here is CSVEGRVGTSNEQYF. The DNA of the CDR3 is TGCAGCGTTGAGGGGAGGGTCGGTACCTCGAACGAGCAGTACTTC.

The rearrangement links TRBV4-3 to TRBJ2-1; TRBD1 aligns across 10 bases. Trimming removed 4 bases from V and 3 bases from J; junction bases left unmatched: 3. Germline CDR1 reads LGHNA; CDR2 reads YSLEER. This CDR3 is 15 amino acids long. The CDR3 DNA follows: TGCGCCAGCAGCCGGGACAGGGGCAACTACAATGAGCAGTTCTTC. This encodes CASSRDRGNYNEQFF.

Only one count was recorded for this clone. V usage is TRBV21-1 and J usage is TRBJ1-2; the table's D call TRBD1 went unverified against the DNA. TRBV21-1 is noted as a pseudogene. There are 13 residues in the CDR3. In DNA, the CDR3 is TGTGCCAGCAGCAAACGTCAGGGTAATGGCTACACCTTC. It codes for CASSKRQGNGYTF.

A single count supports this clone. The chain couples TRBV28 to TRBJ2-3; 10 bases are shared with TRBD1. The V gene's germline CDR1 is MDHEN and CDR2 SYDVKM. Unmatched junction bases numbered 10, after V lost 8 bases and J lost 2 bases. CDR3 size: 16 residues. The CDR3 sequence is CASGEGGTGDTDTQYF. The CDR3 DNA is TGTGCCAGCGGAGAGGGTGGGACAGGGGACACAGATACGCAGTATTTT. The full variable domain, its missing parts supplied by reference TRBV28 and TRBJ2-3, is DVKVTQSSRYLVKRTGEKVFLECVQDMDHENMFWYRQDPGLGLRLIYFSYDVKMKEKGDIPEGYSVSREKKERFSLILESASTNQTSMYLCASGEGGTGDTDTQYFGPGTRLTVL.

The chain carries TRBV29-1 and TRBJ1-3, with no clear D. The CDR3 is 15 amino acids. V lost 4 bases and J 0 bases, leaving 13 bases between the germline ends. Germline V gene data show CDR1 as SQVTM and CDR2 as ANQGSEA. Here the CDR3 DNA reads TGCAGCGTTGGAGGGCCCTCGGGCTCTGGAAACACCATATATTTT. This sequence encodes CSVGGPSGSGNTIYF.

The chain recombines TRBV10-3 with TRBJ2-2; 11 bases map to TRBD2. The trim removed 2 bases at V and 1 base at J, leaving 3 bases unmatched. Germline values: CDR1 ENHRY, CDR2 SYGVKD. The length of the CDR3 is 17 residues. In DNA form, the CDR3 reads TGTGCCATCAGTGAGCGGCTAGCGGGAGGGAACACCGGGGAGCTGTTTTTT. Translation: CAISERLAGGNTGELFF.

This chain links TRBV5-1 with TRBJ2-2, with 10 bases lining up with TRBD1. After removal of 4 bases from V and 6 bases from J, the junction contained 6 bases not matched to a gene. The CDR3 spans 15 residues. Looked up from germline, CDR1 is SGHRS and CDR2 is YFSETQ. The CDR3 sequence: CASSPGQGSSGELFF. The CDR3 DNA reads as TGCGCCAGCAGCCCGGGACAGGGGTCTTCCGGGGAGCTGTTTTTT.

The chain employs TRBV7-8 and TRBJ2-7; D is possibly TRBD2 (5 bases). V was pared by 5 bases and J by 12 bases, with 17 bases between. Germline V gives CDR1 SGHVS, CDR2 FQNEAQ. This CDR3 spans 12 amino acids. Here the CDR3 DNA reads TGTGCCAGCAGCATAAGCGAGGGATCTCGGTACTTC. As protein: CASSISEGSRYF.

This chain joins TRBV2 and TRBJ2-3, with 8 bases lining up with TRBD1. The germline V gene has CDR1 SNHLY and CDR2 FYNNEI. The CDR3 length is 14 residues. V lost 6 bases and J lost 4; bases outside the gene matches: 6. The CDR3 spells CASSRTGTPDTQYF. As DNA, the CDR3 is TGTGCCAGCAGCCGGACAGGGACCCCAGATACGCAGTATTTT.

The chain recombines TRBV15 with TRBJ1-3, with D maybe TRBD1 (5 bases). Germline CDR1 reads LNHNV; CDR2 reads YYDKDF (reference sequence). The length of the CDR3 is 15 residues. V was pared by 0 bases and J by 4 bases, with 10 bases between. CDR3 bases: TGTGCCACCAGCAGAGATCAGGGTACGGGAAACACCATATATTTT. This translates into CATSRDQGTGNTIYF.

The V and J genes are TRBV7-9 and TRBJ2-7; the match to TRBD1 covers 9 bases. The germline V gene encodes CDR1 SEHNR and CDR2 FQNEAQ (reference sequence). The length of the CDR3 is 14 residues. V shed 5 bases, J shed 6 bases, and the junction held 8 bases outside the gene matches. The chain's CDR3 is CASSRGQGRAEQYF. The DNA for the CDR3 is TGTGCCAGCAGCAGGGGACAGGGACGCGCCGAGCAGTACTTC.

The chain uses TRBV27 and TRBJ2-3; perhaps TRBD1 as D (7 bases). Germline-derived CDR1 and CDR2 are MNHEY and SMNVEV (reference sequence). The length of the CDR3 is 15 residues. The V end was cut by 4 bases, the J end by 6 bases, with 17 bases between. In DNA form, the CDR3 reads TGTGCCAGCAGTTCCGCAGGGGGGAGTAGCGATACGCAGTATTTT. Encoded protein: CASSSAGGSSDTQYF.

The rearrangement uses TRBV6-2 or TRBV6-3 and TRBJ2-7; 9 nucleotides line up with TRBD1. The length of the CDR3 is 14 residues. From germline, CDR1 is MNHEY and CDR2 SVGEGT. V lost 4 bases to trimming and J lost 2 bases; unmatched junction nucleotides: 3. CDR3 bases: TGTGCCAGCAGTTCGACAGGGGGTCCCTACGAGCAGTACTTC. It specifies CASSSTGGPYEQYF.

This rearrangement joins TRBV27 to TRBJ2-1; no clear D. There are 13 residues in the CDR3. The germline V gene has CDR1 MNHEY and CDR2 SMNVEV (reference sequence). Trimming took 7 bases from V and 5 from J, leaving 12 bases between them. For the CDR3, the DNA is TGTGCCAGCAAACCCCCAGATCACAATGAGCAGTTCTTC. Encoded protein: CASKPPDHNEQFF.

The J gene is TRBJ2-7, the V gene TRBV10-3, with TRBD2 identical over 11 bases. J gave up 4 bases and V 6 bases, and 5 bases lay outside the gene matches. In germline, CDR1 is ENHRY, CDR2 SYGVKD. The CDR3 spans 14 residues. The CDR3: CAIRPLAGGYEQYF. The CDR3 region has the DNA TGTGCCATCAGGCCTCTAGCGGGAGGTTACGAGCAGTACTTC.

This chain connects TRBV6-4 to TRBJ2-2, with D unresolved. CDR1 and CDR2 from the germline V gene are MRHNA and SNTAGT. Trimming stripped 7 bases from V and 0 bases from J, with 9 bases between. The CDR3 is made up of 14 amino acids. The CDR3 spells CASKFTTNTGELFF. The CDR3, as DNA: TGTGCCAGCAAGTTTACGACGAACACCGGGGAGCTGTTTTTT.

This clone was found a few times. The V call is TRBV14, the J call TRBJ1-1, with unresolved D. The CDR3 runs to 14 residues. V gave up 0 bases and J gave up 7 bases, with 12 bases separating them. CDR1 is SGHDN and CDR2 is FVKESK in the germline V gene. CDR3 DNA sequence: TGTGCCAGCAGCCAAGATTTGGACGTAGGTGAAGCTTTCTTT. Amino acid sequence: CASSQDLDVGEAFF. Combining the CDR3 with reference TRBV14 and TRBJ1-1 gives the whole variable domain EAGVTQFPSHSVIEKGQTVTLRCDPISGHDNLYWYRRVMGKEIKFLLHFVKESKQDESGMPNNRFLAERTGGTYSTLKVQPAELEDSGVYFCASSQDLDVGEAFFGQGTRLTVV.

The chain uses TRBV6-5 and TRBJ2-7; weak D call: TRBD1 (6 bases). Germline lookup yields CDR1 MNHEY and CDR2 SVGAGI. The CDR3 is 15 amino acids. V lost 6 bases to trimming and J lost 0 bases, with 15 bases between them. CDR3 coding DNA: TGTGCCAGCAGCCACCAACAGGGATACTCCTACGAGCAGTACTTC. Amino acid sequence: CASSHQQGYSYEQYF.

The rearrangement joins TRBV18 to TRBJ2-1; 13 bases agree with TRBD2. The V gene end was trimmed by 1 base and the J gene end by 7 bases; junction bases not matched to a gene: 4. Germline V gives CDR1 KGHSH, CDR2 LQKENI. The CDR3 totals 16 residues. The CDR3 here is CASSPQGLAGSNEQFF. CDR3 bases: TGTGCCAGCTCACCACAGGGACTAGCGGGATCGAATGAGCAGTTCTTC.

The sample holds one count of this clone. This chain joins TRBV7-2 and TRBJ2-1, with 13 positions matching TRBD2. The ends lost 1 base at V and 10 bases at J; junction bases unmatched: 7. Germline assignment: CDR1 SGHTA and CDR2 FQGNSA. The CDR3 totals 16 residues. CDR3 protein: CASSLEGTSGIREQFF. The CDR3 DNA follows: TGTGCCAGCAGCTTAGAGGGGACTAGCGGGATCCGCGAGCAGTTCTTC.

The J gene is TRBJ2-7, the V gene TRBV10-3; 15 bases are shared with TRBD2. The ends lost 3 bases at V and 2 bases at J; junction bases unmatched: 14. This CDR3 is 20 amino acids long. The germline gives CDR1 ENHRY, CDR2 SYGVKD. CDR3: CAISDFSGTSGRSHPYEQYF. The CDR3 region has the DNA TGTGCCATCAGTGATTTTAGCGGGACTAGCGGGAGGAGCCACCCCTACGAGCAGTACTTC.